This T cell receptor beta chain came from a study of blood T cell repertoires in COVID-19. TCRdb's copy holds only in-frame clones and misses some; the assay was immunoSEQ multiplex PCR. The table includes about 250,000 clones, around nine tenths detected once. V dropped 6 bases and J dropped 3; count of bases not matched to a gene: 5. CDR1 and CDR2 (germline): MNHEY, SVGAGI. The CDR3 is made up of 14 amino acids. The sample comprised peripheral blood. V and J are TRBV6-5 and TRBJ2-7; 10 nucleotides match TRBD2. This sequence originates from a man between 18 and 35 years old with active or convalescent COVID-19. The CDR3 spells CASSQVAGGYEQYF. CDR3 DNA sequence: TGTGCCAGCAGCCAAGTAGCGGGGGGCTACGAGCAGTACTTC.